This T cell receptor beta chain was sequenced for a study of T cells in tuberculosis. Study background: In South Africa, adults with active tuberculosis were compared with IGRA-negative and latently infected IGRA-positive adolescents. Study-wide points: Cases with active tuberculosis were adults, while controls were adolescents. A GMM-specific repertoire classifier reached roughly 90% accuracy, AUROC 0.7 to 0.9. Smaller distances to GMM-specific TCRs suggested their expansion in active tuberculosis.

TCRdb keeps only in-frame clones here, not all; method: immunoSEQ multiplex PCR. The sample shows fewer than 40,000 clones, roughly 86% of them seen only once. On this clone: Its antigen is unknown.

The germline V gene encodes CDR1 LGHNT and CDR2 FRNRAP. This CDR3 is built from 16 residues. With 5 bases removed from V and 4 bases from J, the gap between germline ends came to 20 bases. Time point: new active TB diagnosis, blood taken before or within 7 days of starting treatment. Sequences were derived from PBMCs, sampled at tuberculosis diagnosis. The TCR comes from an adult with tuberculosis. The rearrangement links TRBV12-5 to TRBJ2-5; D is perhaps TRBD2 (7 bases). The CDR3 spells CASGIRIRGGGETQYF. CDR3 DNA: TGTGCTAGTGGTATAAGGATCCGAGGGGGGGGAGAGACCCAGTACTTC.